This T cell receptor beta chain came from a study of T cell responses to AZD1222 COVID-19 vaccine. Study results and caveats: The study sampled repertoires only after the peak T cell response. Once two AZD1222 doses were given, Spike-specific TCR breadth and depth went up. Unmutated variant regions are reportedly targeted by nearly half of spike-specific TCRs. At 160-218 and 743-854, vaccine-associated CD4 TCRs were dominant, and they spanned spike.

This CDR3 is 16 amino acids long. Germline V CDR1 and CDR2: SGHRS, YFSETQ. V shed 1 base, J shed 2 bases, and the junction held 7 bases outside the gene matches. Turning to this clone: Its antigen is as yet unknown.

The data were produced by immunoSEQ multiplex PCR, yet TCRdb's version contains in-frame clones alone and is incomplete. The data contain 130,000 or so clones, 65% to 90% of them singletons. This TCR was recovered from an adult in good health. Sequences were derived from peripheral blood, sampled on day 0 of AZD1222 vaccination. The genes are TRBV5-1 and TRBJ2-7; 9 bases line up with TRBD1. This CDR3 reads CASSLLGTGFAYEQYF. Written as DNA, the CDR3 is TGCGCCAGCAGCTTGTTGGGGACAGGGTTCGCCTACGAGCAGTACTTC. The full variable domain, completed using reference TRBV5-1 and TRBJ2-7, is KAGVTQTPRYLIKTRGQQVTLSCSPISGHRSVSWYQQTPGQGLQFLFEYFSETQRNKGNFPGRFSGRQFSNSRSEMNVSTLELGDSALYLCASSLLGTGFAYEQYFGPGTRLTVT.